This T cell receptor beta chain is drawn from a study of neurological immune-mediated disorders (dated by TCRdb to between 2018 and 2021). Regarding the complete study: Of the approximately 34 multiple sclerosis patients, around 31 had relapsing-remitting MS and 3 had secondary progressive MS. The cohort was made up of about 65 subjects, consisting of 15 or so HAM/TSP patients, around 35 multiple sclerosis patients and about 20 healthy controls. Peripheral blood TCR-beta repertoires from HTLV-I-associated myelopathy (HAM/TSP) patients, multiple sclerosis patients and healthy controls were compared by UMI-based sequencing. Alongside PBMC samples, the set of more than 85 TCR-beta libraries contained longitudinal samples, technical triplicates, and paired CD4+ and CD8+ T-cell subsets that had been sorted. What the work shows at the level of the full study, not this receptor alone: TCR clonal expansion was highest in HAM/TSP patients and lowest in MS patients, with MS patients falling below even healthy controls. In a phylogenetic analysis, the repertoires of 18 out of 34 MS patients fell into a single cluster of related CDR3 sequences, pointing to a possible signature at the repertoire level. No clinical or MRI features were associated with the MS cluster, and the authors said that larger cohorts are needed. No identical CDR3 amino acid sequences were found to be shared among expanded clones across subjects, suggesting that TCR-beta repertoires were private in all groups.

From V the trimming removes 0 bases and from J it removes 7 bases, while the gene matches leave 5 bases of the junction unaccounted for. From the germline V gene, CDR1 is ENHRY and CDR2 is SYGVKD. From its cysteine to its phenylalanine, the CDR3 spans 16 amino acids. Only the CDR3 DNA is retained, 48 bases long and in frame from the first base. Unsorted PBMC libraries were generated from 2 million PBMCs stored in RNAlater at -80 °C until RNA extraction. Multiple sclerosis patients were enrolled in a US clinical protocol under which disease progression was evaluated by magnetic resonance imaging. Peripheral blood was subjected to Ficoll-Hypaque density gradient centrifugation to isolate PBMCs, which were then cryopreserved in liquid nitrogen. To synthesize cDNA, template-switch 5'RACE was performed with a primer carrying a 10-nucleotide random unique molecular identifier so that each TCR transcript was tagged. Each sequencing run produced over 160 million TCR-beta sequences covering 15-18 subjects. The RNeasy kit was used to extract total RNA. The KAPA Real-time Library Amplification kit was used to amplify TCR-beta VDJ regions with primers for the TCR constant region and the 5'RACE anchor. Sample indexes and Illumina adaptors were added in a first PCR, after which library yield was increased in a second PCR. After Ampure bead purification, the roughly 650 bp TCR product was size-selected on a 2% E-gel SizeSelection system. Before pooling, library quality was assessed on a Bioanalyzer, concentration was determined with Qubit, and library quantification was performed with the Kapa Library Quantification kit. Paired-end 2 x 150 bp sequencing of the libraries was performed on an Illumina HiSeq 2500. To increase sequence diversity, roughly 24-32% phiX was spiked into each library pool. From the authors' description of their analysis: The UMI-based MiGEC pipeline processed quality-filtered reads and removed over 75% of raw TCR sequences during error correction. VDJ genes were aligned to IMGT germline references, and clonotypes were defined by unique CDR3 amino acid sequence plus V-J genes. Clonal expansion, Shannon diversity, and CDR3 relatedness (CalcPairwiseDistances, ClusterSamples) were evaluated with VDJtools, and phylogenetic trees were built with CLCbio workbench. Clones with at least 8 unique UMIs were defined as expanded, with this threshold being based on coefficient-of-variation modelling across technical triplicates. Using fastp at Q25 and MiXCR, TCRdb reprocessed the public reads and kept productive beta chains. Rows with one shared CDR3 protein collapse into an entry with the most common genes and DNA. TCRdb assigned the V and J calls; the authors' analysis was not used. In all, the sample holds 85,000 to 100,000 distinct CDR3 sequences, and around 3.3% of those were seen once. The ten largest clones represent around 5.5% of the sample.

This clonotype was picked up many times. No cognate antigen has been identified for it. It has no much larger one-base neighbor in the sample; base qualities were not kept. Specimen: PBMCs. This TCR came from a woman between 18 and 29 years old with multiple sclerosis. The chain is encoded by TRBV10-3 joined to TRBJ2-7; TRBD2 agrees with 14 junctional bases. The CDR3 reads CAISESGLAGAGEQYF. The DNA reads as follows: TGTGCCATCAGTGAGTCGGGACTAGCGGGAGCTGGGGAGCAGTACTTC.